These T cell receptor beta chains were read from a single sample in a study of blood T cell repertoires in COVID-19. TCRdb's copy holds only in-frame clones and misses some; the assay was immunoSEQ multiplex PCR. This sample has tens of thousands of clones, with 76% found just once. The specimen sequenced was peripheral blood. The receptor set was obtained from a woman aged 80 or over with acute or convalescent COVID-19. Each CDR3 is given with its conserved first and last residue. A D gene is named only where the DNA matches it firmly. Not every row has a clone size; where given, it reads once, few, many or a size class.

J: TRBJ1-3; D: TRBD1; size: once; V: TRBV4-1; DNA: TGCGCCAGCAGCCAAGAAGGGGGCTACATGGGATACTCTGGAAACACCATATATTTT; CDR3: CASSQEGGYMGYSGNTIYF
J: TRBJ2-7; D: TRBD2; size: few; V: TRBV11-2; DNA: TGTGCCAGCAGCCTGAGGCGGGAGAGGAAGAACGAGCAGTACTTC; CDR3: CASSLRRERKNEQYF
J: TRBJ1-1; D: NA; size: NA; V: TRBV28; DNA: TGTGCCAGCAGCCAGTTCCCCTCCGGCCTCGGGGCTTTCTTT; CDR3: CASSQFPSGLGAFF
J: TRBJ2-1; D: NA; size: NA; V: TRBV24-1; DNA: TGTGCCACCAGTGATCGTCCTTCAGGAGGTGAGCAGTTCTTC; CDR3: CATSDRPSGGEQFF
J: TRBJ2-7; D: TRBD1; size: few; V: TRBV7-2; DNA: TGTGCCAGCAGGCGGACAGGGGCCTACGAGCAGTACTTC; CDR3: CASRRTGAYEQYF
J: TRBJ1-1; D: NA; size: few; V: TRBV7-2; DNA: TGTGCCAGCAGCTACGGCACTGAAGCTTTCTTT; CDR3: CASSYGTEAFF
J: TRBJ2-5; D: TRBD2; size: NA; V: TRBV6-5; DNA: TGTGCCAGCAGTTCCGGGACTAGCGGGAGTGGGGAGACCCAGTACTTC; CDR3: CASSSGTSGSGETQYF
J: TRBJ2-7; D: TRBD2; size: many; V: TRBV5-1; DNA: TGCGCCAGCAGCTTAGCGGGAGGAACCTACGAGCAGTACTTC; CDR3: CASSLAGGTYEQYF
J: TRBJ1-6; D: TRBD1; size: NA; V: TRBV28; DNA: TGTGCCAGCAGTAGGGGACAGGGGATGAGGGACTCACCCCTCCACTTT; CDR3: CASSRGQGMRDSPLHF
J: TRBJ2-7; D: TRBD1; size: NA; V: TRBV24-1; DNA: TGTGCCACAGCCGGGACAGGGAATCACGAGCAGTACTTC; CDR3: CATAGTGNHEQYF